The present TCR beta chain was sequenced within a study of Ad26.COV2.S vaccination and SARS-CoV-2 variants. Study results and limitations: Vaccine recipients and placebo recipients showed similar non-spike TCR breadth. Placebo recipients trailed vaccine recipients in spike-specific TCR breadth. Overall T cell responses may have been underestimated by the analyses of TCR breadth and depth.

From germline, CDR1 is SGDLS and CDR2 YYNGEE. This CDR3 has 13 residues. Trimming shortened V by 7 bases and J by 3 bases, and 11 bases separated the two germline ends. TCRdb's copy holds only in-frame clones and misses some; the assay was immunoSEQ multiplex PCR. The sample lists some 350,000 clones; 80% to 90% were seen once. Treatment noted: roughly 19 received Ad26.COV2.S at low or high dose, single or two shots; roughly five received placebo; per-sample allocation not given. Collection of samples fell on day 63 after the first vaccine or placebo injection. Notes on this clone: Its antigen is unknown.

The source of this sequence is a person between 18 and 59 years old who received the Ad26.COV2.S COVID-19 vaccine or a placebo. The chain links TRBV9 to TRBJ2-1, with D unclear. The sequenced sample was peripheral blood, obtained in a trial of Ad26.COV2.S vaccine versus placebo. The CDR3 here is CASGRLGYNEQFF. Written as DNA, the CDR3 is TGTGCCAGCGGACGACTTGGCTACAATGAGCAGTTCTTC.